This entry features one TCR beta chain sequence. Germline-derived CDR1 and CDR2 are SQVTM and ANQGSEA. V shed 3 bases and J 6 bases; nucleotides not matched to a gene: 3. The CDR3 totals 12 residues. Study processing details: Nucleated cell number was recorded as an estimate derived from reference gene primer amplification. Profiling relied on immunoSEQ multiplex PCR, and the TCRdb table lists in-frame clones only, not all of them. V, J and clone size reflect that table, while D and trimming were determined from the DNA. Among around 12,000 clones listed, about 88% were seen once. The data derive from a study of blood T cell repertoires in COVID-19. Turning to the study itself: T cells, B-cell-depleted T cells, or PBMCs provided the cDNA or gDNA that served as material.

This clonotype was obtained from a human donor in a cohort sampled during active COVID-19. The genes are TRBV29-1 and TRBJ2-3; 7 bases are a match to TRBD2. Source material: peripheral blood. Written as DNA, the CDR3 is TGCAGCGTTGATGGCGGGAGTGATACGCAGTATTTT. It is translated as CSVDGGSDTQYF.